This TCR beta chain is drawn from a study of blood T cells in healthy people across ages. The study, taken as a whole, reports: Per million T cells, TCR beta diversity dropped roughly linearly as age increased. Diversity estimated from one million T cells was considered an underestimate. A greater number of naive CD4+ cells and higher diversity distinguished long-lived donors from aged donors.

A few counts support this clonotype. The antigen is undetermined. The use of a sample-barcoded 5' primer and a J-beta primer mix characterized a second PCR of roughly 7 to 11 cycles. Every cDNA was tagged by a template-switch adaptor with 12 random nucleotides. TCRdb itself ran the 5' RACE reads through MiXCR, one entry per CDR3 protein. The sample has hundreds of thousands of distinct CDR3 sequences, approximately 50% seen once. Germline lookup yields CDR1 DFQATT and CDR2 SNEGSKA (reference sequence). The CDR3 runs to 13 residues. Trimming took 5 bases from V and 7 from J, leaving 15 bases between them.

V and J are TRBV20-1 and TRBJ2-1; weak D call: TRBD2 (6 bases). Sequenced material: blood. The clonotype comes from a man between 60 and 75 years old in good health. The DNA for the CDR3 is TGCAGTGCTCGGACTAACCAAGGGAATGAGCAGTTCTTC. This sequence encodes CSARTNQGNEQFF.